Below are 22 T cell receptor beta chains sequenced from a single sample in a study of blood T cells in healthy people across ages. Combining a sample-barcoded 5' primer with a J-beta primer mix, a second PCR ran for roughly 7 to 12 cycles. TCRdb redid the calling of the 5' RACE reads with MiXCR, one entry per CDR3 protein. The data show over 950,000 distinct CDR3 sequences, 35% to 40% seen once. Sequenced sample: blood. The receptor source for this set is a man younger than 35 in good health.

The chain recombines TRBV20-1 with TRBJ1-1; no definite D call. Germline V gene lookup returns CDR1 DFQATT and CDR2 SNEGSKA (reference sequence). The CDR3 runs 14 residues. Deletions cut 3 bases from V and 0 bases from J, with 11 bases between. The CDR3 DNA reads TGCAGTGCTAGGGCCGGGAATGTGAACACTGAAGCTTTCTTT. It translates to CSARAGNVNTEAFF.

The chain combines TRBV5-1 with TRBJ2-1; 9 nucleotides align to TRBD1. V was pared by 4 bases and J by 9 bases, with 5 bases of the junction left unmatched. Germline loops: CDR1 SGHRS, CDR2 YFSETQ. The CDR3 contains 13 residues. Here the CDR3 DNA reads TGCGCCAGCAGCCCGGGGACAGGGATTGAGCAGTTCTTC. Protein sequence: CASSPGTGIEQFF.

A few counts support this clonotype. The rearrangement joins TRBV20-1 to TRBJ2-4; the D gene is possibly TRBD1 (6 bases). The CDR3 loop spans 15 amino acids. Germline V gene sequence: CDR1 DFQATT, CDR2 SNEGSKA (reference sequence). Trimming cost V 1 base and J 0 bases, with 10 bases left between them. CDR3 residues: CSARVGHRAKNIQYF. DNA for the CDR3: TGCAGTGCTAGAGTGGGACACCGAGCCAAAAACATTCAGTACTTC.

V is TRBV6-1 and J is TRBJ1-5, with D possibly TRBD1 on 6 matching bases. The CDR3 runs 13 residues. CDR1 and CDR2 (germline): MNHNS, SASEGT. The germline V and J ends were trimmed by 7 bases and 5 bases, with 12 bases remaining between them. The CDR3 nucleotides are TGTGCCAGCACCCGTCAGGGGTATCAGCCCCAGCATTTT. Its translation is CASTRQGYQPQHF.

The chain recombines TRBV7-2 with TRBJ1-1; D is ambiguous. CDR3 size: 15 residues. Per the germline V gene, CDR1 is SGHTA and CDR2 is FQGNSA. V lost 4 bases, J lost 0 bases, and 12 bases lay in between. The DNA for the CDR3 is TGTGCCAGCAGCTCAAGTGGAGAAATGAACACTGAAGCTTTCTTT. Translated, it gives CASSSSGEMNTEAFF.

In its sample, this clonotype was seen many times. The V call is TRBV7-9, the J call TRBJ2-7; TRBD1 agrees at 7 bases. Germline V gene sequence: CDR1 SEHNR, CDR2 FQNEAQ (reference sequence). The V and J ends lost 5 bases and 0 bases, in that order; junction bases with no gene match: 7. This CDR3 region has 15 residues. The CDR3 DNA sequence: TGTGCCAGCAGCACTCGGGACAGCAGCTCCTACGAGCAGTACTTC. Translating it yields CASSTRDSSSYEQYF.

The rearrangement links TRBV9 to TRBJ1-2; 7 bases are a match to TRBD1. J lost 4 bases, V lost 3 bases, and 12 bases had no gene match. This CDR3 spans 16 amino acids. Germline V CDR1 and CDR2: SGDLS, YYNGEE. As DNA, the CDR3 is TGTGCCAGCAGCGGTCCGAGAGGGGGCAGTATCTATGGCTACACCTTC. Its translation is CASSGPRGGSIYGYTF.

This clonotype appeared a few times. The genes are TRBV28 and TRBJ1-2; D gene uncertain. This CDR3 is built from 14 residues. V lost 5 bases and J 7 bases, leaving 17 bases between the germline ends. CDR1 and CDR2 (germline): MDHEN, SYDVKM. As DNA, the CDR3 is TGTGCCAGCAGTGTGAGGAGTCGGACCGCTGGCTACACCTTC. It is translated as CASSVRSRTAGYTF.

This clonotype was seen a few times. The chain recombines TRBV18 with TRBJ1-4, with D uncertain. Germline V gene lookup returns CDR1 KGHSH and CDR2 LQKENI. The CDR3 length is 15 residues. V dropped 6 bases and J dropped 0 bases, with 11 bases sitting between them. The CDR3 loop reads CASSRTETTNEKLFF. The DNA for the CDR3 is TGTGCCAGCTCTCGGACCGAAACAACTAATGAAAAACTGTTTTTT.

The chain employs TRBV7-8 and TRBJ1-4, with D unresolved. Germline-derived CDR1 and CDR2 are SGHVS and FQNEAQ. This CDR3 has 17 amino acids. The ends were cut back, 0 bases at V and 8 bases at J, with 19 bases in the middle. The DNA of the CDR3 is TGTGCCAGCAGCTTAGCCATCGGATTGCAGCTCGGGGAAAAACTGTTTTTT. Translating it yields CASSLAIGLQLGEKLFF.

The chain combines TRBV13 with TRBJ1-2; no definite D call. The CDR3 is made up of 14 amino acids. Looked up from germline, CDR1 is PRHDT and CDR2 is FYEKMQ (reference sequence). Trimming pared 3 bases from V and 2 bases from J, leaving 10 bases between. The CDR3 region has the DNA TGTGCCAGCAGCTTTGACGGGAACAACTATGGCTACACCTTC. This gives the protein CASSFDGNNYGYTF.

In DNA form, the CDR3 reads TGTGCCAGCAGCCAGGGGGGCGGAGGACTTCACTACACCTTC. Its translation: CASSQGGGGLHYTF. The chain has TRBV3-1 and TRBJ1-2; D might be TRBD1 (6 bases). The CDR3 covers 14 residues. With 3 bases removed from V and 10 bases from J, the gap between germline ends came to 18 bases. Germline CDR1 LGHDT, CDR2 YNNKEL (reference sequence).

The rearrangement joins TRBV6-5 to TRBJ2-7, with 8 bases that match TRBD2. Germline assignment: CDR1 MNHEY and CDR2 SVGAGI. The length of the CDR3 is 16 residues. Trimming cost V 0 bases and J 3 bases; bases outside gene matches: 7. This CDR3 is CASSYSQVAGNYEQYF. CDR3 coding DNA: TGTGCCAGCAGTTACTCTCAGGTAGCGGGGAACTACGAGCAGTACTTC.

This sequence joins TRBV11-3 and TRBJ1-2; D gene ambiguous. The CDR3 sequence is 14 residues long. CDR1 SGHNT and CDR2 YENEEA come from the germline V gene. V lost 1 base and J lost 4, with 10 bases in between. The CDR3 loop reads CASSLGPQAYGYTF. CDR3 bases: TGTGCCAGCAGCTTAGGGCCCCAAGCCTATGGCTACACCTTC.

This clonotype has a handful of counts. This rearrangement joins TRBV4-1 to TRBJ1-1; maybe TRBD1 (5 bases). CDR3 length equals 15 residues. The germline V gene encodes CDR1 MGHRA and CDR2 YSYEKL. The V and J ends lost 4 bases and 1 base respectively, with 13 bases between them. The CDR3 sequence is CASSLTRGSNTEAFF. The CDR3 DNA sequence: TGCGCCAGCAGCCTGACAAGGGGATCGAACACTGAAGCTTTCTTT.

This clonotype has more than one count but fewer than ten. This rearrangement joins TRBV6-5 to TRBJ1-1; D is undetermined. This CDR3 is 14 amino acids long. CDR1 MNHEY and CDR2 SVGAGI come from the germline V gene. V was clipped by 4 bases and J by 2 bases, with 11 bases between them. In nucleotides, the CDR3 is TGTGCCAGCAGTTTTGGAGCTACTAACACTGAAGCTTTCTTT. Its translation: CASSFGATNTEAFF.

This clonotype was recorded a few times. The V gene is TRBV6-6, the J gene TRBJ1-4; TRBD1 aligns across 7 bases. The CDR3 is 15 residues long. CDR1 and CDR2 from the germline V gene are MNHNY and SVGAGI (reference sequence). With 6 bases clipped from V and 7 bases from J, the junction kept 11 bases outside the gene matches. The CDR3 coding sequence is TGTGCCAGCAGCGGTGGCGGGACAGCCTTTGAAAAACTGTTTTTT. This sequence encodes CASSGGGTAFEKLFF.

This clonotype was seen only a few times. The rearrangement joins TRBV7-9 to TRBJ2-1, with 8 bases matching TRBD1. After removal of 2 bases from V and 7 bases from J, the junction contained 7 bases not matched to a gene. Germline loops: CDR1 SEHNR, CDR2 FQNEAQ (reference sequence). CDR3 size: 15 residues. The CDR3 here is CASSLKGQGRNEQFF. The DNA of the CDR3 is TGTGCCAGCAGCTTAAAAGGACAGGGAAGAAATGAGCAGTTCTTC.

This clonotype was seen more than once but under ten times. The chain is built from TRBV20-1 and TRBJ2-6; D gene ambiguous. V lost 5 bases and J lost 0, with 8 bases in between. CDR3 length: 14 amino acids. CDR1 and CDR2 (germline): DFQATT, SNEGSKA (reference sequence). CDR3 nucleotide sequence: TGCAGTGCTCCTCGCCCCTCTGGGGCCAACGTCCTGACTTTC. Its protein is CSAPRPSGANVLTF.

CDR3 bases: TGTGCCAGCAGTTCCGCCCTGAGCAATGAGCAGTTCTTC. Amino acid sequence: CASSSALSNEQFF. J is TRBJ2-1 and V is TRBV6-5; D not certain. Looked up from germline, CDR1 is MNHEY and CDR2 is SVGAGI. V lost 4 bases, J lost 6 bases, and 10 bases lay in between. The CDR3 extends over 13 amino acids.

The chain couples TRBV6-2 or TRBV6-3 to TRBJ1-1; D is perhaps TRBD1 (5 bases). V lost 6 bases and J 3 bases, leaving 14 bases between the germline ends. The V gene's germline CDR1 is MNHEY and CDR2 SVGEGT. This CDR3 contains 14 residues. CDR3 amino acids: CASRNGGSDTEAFF. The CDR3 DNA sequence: TGTGCCAGCAGGAACGGGGGTTCTGACACTGAAGCTTTCTTT.

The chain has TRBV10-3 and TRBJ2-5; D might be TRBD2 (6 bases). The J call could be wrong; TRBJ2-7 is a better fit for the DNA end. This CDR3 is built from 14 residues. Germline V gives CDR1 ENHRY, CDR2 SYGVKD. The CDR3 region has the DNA TGTGCCATCAGGGCACCGGGACTTACAGACGAGCAGTACTTC. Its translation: CAIRAPGLTDEQYF.